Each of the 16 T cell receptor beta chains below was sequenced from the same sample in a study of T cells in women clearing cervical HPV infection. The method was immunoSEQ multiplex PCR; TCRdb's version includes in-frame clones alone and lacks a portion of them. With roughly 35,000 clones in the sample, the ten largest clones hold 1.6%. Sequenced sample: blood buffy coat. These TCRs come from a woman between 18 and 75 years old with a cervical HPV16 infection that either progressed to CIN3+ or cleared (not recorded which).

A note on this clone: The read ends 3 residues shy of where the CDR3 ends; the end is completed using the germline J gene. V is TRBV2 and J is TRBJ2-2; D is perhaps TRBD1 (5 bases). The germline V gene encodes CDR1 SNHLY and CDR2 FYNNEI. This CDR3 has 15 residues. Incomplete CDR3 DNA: TGTGCCAGCGGAAGCCGTCCAGGGCCTAATGAAAAG. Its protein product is CASGSRPGPNEK. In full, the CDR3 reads CASGSRPGPNEKLFF.

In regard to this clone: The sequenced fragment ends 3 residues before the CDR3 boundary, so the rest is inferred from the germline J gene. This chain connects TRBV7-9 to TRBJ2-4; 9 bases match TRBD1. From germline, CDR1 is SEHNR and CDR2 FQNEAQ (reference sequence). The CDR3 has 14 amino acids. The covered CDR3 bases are TGTGCCAGCAGCTTATTGACAGGGGGATTTGGT. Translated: CASSLLTGGFG. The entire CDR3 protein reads CASSLLTGGFGQYF.

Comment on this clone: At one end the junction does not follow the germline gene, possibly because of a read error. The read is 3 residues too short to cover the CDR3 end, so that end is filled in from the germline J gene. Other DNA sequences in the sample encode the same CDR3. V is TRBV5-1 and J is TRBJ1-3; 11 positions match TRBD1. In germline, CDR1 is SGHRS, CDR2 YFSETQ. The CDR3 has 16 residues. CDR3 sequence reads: CASSLGTGGSGNTIYF. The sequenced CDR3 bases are TGCGCCAGCAGCTTGGGGACAGGGGGCTCTGGAAACACG.

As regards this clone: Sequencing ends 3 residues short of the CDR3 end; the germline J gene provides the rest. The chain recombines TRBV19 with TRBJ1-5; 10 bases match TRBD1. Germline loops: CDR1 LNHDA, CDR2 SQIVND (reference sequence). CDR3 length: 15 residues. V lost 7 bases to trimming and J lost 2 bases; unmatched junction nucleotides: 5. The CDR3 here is CASKDRGGGNQPQHF. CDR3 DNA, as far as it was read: TGTGCCAGTAAGGACAGGGGGGGTGGCAATCAGCCC.

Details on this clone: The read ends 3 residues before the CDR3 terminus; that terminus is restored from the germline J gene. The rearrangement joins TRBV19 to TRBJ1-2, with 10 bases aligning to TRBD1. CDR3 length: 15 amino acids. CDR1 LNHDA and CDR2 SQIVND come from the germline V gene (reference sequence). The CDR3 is CASSRSGQGPYDYTF. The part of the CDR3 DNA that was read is TGTGCCAGTAGTAGATCGGGACAGGGGCCCTACGAC.

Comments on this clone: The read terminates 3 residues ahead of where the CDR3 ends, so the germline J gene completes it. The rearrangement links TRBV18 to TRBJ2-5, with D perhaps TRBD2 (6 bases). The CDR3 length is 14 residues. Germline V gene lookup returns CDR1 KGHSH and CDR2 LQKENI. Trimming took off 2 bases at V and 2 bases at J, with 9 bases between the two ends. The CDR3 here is CASSPGAGQETQYF. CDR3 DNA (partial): TGTGCCAGCTCACCAGGGGCGGGGCAAGAGACC.

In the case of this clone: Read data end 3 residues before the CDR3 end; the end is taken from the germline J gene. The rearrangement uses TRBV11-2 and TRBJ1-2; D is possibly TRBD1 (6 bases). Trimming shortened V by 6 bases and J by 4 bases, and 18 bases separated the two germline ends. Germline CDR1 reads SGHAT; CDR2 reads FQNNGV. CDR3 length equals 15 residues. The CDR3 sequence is CASRELGAFAYGYTF. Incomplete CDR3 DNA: TGTGCCAGCAGGGAGCTGGGGGCGTTTGCCTATGGC. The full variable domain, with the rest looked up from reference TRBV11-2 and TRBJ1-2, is EAGVAQSPRYKIIEKRQSVAFWCNPISGHATLYWYQQILGQGPKLLIQFQNNGVVDDSQLPKDRFSAERLKGVDSTLKIQPAKLEDSAVYLCASRELGAFAYGYTFGSGTRLTVV.

The CDR3 DNA, read in part, is TGTGCCAGCAGCCGAATCGGGACAGGGTTTAGCACAGATACG. Amino acid sequence: CASSRIGTGFSTDT. From start to end, the CDR3 is CASSRIGTGFSTDTQYF. The chain has TRBV4-2 and TRBJ2-3; 9 bases fit TRBD1. The read halts 3 residues ahead of the CDR3 end, with the missing end drawn from the germline J gene. The CDR3 length is 17 residues. V shed 4 bases, J shed 0 bases, and the junction held 8 bases outside the gene matches. Germline loops: CDR1 LGHNA, CDR2 YNFKEQ.

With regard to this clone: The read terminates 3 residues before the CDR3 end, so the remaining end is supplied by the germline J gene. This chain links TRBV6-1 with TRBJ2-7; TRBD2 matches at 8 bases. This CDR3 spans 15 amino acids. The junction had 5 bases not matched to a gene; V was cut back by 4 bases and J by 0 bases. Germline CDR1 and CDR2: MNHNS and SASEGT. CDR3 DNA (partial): TGTGCCAGCAGTGCTGCCGGGACTAGCTCCTACGAG. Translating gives CASSAAGTSSYE. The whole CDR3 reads CASSAAGTSSYEQYF.

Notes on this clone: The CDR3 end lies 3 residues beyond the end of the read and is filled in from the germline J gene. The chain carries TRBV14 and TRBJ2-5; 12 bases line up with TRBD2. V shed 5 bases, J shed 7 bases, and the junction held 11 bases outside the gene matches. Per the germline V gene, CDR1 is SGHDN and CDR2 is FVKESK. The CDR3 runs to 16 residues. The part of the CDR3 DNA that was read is TGTGCCAGCAGCTTAAGGACTAGCGGGGTCGGTTGGACC. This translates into CASSLRTSGVGWT. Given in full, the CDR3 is CASSLRTSGVGWTQYF.

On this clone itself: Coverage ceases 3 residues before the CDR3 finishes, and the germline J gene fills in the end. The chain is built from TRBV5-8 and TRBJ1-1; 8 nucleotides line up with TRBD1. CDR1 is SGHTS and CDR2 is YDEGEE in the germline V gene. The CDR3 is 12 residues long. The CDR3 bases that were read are TGTGCCAGCAGTTCTACAGGGGGGATG. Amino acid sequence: CASSSTGGM. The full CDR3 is CASSSTGGMAFF.

CDR3 sequence: CASSPGQGLTYEQYF. CDR3 DNA, as far as it was read: TGTGCCAGCTCACCGGGACAGGGACTAACCTACGAG. The J gene is TRBJ2-7, the V gene TRBV18; 9 bases align to TRBD1. Coverage ceases 3 residues before the CDR3 finishes, and the germline J gene fills in the end. Germline assignment: CDR1 KGHSH and CDR2 LQKENI. V lost 3 bases, J lost 2 bases, and 5 bases stayed unmatched. This CDR3 contains 15 residues.

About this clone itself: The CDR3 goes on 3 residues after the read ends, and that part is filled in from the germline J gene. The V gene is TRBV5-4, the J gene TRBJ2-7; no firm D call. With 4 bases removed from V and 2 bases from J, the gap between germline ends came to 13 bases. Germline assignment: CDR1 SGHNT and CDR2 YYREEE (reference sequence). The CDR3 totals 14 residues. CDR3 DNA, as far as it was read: TGTGCCAGCAGCGCGGCCATGAAACCCTACGAG. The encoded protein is CASSAAMKPYE. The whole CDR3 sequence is CASSAAMKPYEQYF. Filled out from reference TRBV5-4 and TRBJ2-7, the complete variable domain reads ETGVTQSPTHLIKTRGQQVTLRCSSQSGHNTVSWYQQALGQGPQFIFQYYREEENGRGNFPPRFSGLQFPNYSSELNVNALELDDSALYLCASSAAMKPYEQYFGPGTRLTVT.

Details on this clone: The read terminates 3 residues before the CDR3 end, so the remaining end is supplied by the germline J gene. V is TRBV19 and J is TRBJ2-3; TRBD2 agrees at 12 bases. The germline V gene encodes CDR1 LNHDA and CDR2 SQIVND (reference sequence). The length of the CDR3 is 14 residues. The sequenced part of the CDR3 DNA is TGTGCCAGTAGCCTAGCGGGAGGGGCGGAGACG. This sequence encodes CASSLAGGAET. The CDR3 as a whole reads CASSLAGGAETQYF. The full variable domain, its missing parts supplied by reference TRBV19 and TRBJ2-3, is DGGITQSPKYLFRKEGQNVTLSCEQNLNHDAMYWYRQDPGQGLRLIYYSQIVNDFQKGDIAEGYSVSREKKESFPLTVTSAQKNPTAFYLCASSLAGGAETQYFGPGTRLTVL.

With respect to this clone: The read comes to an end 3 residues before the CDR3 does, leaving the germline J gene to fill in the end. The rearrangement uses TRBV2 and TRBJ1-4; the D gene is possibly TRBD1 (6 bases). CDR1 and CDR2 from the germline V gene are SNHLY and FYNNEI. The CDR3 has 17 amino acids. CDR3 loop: CASSEVYRVNSNSPLFF. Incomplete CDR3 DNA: TGTGCCAGCAGTGAAGTCTACAGGGTGAATAGTAATTCACCA.

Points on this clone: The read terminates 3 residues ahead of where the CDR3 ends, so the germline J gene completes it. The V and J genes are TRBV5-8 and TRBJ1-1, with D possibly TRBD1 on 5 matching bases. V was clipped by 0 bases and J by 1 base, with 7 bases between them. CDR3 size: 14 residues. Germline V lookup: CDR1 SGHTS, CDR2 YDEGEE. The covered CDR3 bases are TGTGCCAGCAGCTTGGGTACAGGGAACACTGAA. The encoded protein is CASSLGTGNTE. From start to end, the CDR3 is CASSLGTGNTEAFF.